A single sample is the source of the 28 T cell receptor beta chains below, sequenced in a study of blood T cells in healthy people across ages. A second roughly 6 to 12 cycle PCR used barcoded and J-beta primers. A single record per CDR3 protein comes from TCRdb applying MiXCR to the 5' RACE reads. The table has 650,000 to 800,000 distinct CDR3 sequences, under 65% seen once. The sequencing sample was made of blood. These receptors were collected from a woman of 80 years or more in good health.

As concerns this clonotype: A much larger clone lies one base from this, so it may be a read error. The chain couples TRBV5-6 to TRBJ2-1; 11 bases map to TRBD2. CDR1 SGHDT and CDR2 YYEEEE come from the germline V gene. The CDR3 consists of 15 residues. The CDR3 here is CTSSPVLAGANEQFF. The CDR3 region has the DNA TGTACCAGCAGCCCCGTACTAGCGGGGGCCAATGAGCAGTTCTTC.

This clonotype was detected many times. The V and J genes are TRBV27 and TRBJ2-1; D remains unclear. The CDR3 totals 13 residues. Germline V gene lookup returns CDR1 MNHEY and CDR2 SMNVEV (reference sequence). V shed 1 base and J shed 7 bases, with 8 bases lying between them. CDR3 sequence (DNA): TGTGCCAGCAGTTTATTCAGGCGAAATGAGCAGTTCTTC. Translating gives CASSLFRRNEQFF.

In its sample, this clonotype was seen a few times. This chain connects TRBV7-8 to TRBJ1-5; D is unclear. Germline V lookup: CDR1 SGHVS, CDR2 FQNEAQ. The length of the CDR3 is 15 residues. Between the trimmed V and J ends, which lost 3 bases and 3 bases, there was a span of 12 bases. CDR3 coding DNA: TGTGCCAGCAGCTTTGGAGACACCTTCAATCAGCCCCAGCATTTT. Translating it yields CASSFGDTFNQPQHF.

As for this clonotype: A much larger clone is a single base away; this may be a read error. The CDR3 spells CASSWGHNSPLHF. CDR3 in DNA: TGTGCCAGCAGTTGGGGGCATAATTCACCCCTCCACTTT. The chain joins TRBV27 to TRBJ1-6, with a possible D match to TRBD1 (6 bases). V was clipped by 4 bases and J by 5 bases, with 6 bases between them. The CDR3 consists of 13 residues. Germline CDR1 and CDR2: MNHEY and SMNVEV (reference sequence).

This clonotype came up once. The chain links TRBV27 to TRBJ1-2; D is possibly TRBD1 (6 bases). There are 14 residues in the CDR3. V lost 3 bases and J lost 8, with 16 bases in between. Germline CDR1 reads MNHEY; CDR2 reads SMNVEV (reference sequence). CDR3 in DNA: TGTGCCAGCAGTTTCCAGGGGATAGCGGAGGGCTACACCTTC. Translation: CASSFQGIAEGYTF.

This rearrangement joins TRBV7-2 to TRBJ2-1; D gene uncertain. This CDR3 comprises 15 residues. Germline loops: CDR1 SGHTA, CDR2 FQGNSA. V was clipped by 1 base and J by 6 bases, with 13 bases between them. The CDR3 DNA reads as TGTGCCAGCAGCTTAGGTACATACGGGTTCAATGAGCAGTTCTTC. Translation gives CASSLGTYGFNEQFF.

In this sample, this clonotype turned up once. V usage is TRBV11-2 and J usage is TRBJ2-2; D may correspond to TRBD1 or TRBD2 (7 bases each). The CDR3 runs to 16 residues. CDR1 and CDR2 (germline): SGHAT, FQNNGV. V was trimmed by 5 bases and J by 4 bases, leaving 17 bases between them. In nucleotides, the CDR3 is TGTGCCAGCAGCCAAGCAGGGGGGGCCGTCACCGGGGAGCTGTTTTTT. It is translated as CASSQAGGAVTGELFF.

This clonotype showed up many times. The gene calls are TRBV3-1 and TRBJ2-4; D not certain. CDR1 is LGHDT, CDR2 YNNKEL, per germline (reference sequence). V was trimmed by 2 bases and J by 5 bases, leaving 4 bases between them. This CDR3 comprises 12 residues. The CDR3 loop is CASSQYQNIQYF. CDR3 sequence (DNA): TGTGCCAGCAGCCAATATCAAAACATTCAGTACTTC.

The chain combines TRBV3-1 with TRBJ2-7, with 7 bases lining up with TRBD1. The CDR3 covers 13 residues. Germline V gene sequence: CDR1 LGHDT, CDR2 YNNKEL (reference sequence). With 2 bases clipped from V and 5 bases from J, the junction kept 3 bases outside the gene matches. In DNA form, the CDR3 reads TGTGCCAGCAGCCAACTCACAGGGGACGAGCAGTACTTC. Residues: CASSQLTGDEQYF.

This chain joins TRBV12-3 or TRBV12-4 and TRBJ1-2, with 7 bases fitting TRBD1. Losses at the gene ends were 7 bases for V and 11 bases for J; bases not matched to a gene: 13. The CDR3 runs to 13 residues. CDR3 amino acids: CASTVWAQGGYTF. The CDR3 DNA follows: TGTGCCAGCACCGTGTGGGCCCAGGGGGGTTACACCTTC.

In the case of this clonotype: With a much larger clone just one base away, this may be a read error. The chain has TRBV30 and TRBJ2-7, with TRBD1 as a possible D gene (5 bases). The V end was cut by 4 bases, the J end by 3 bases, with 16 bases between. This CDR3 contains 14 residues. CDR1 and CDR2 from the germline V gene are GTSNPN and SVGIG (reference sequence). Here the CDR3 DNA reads TGTGCCTGGACTCCGGCACAGGATCTCTACGAGCAGTACTTC. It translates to CAWTPAQDLYEQYF.

CDR3 DNA sequence: TGTGCCAGCAGTTACTTGGGTCTTGGGACGGGTAGCTCTGGGGCCAACGTCCTGACTTTC. This sequence encodes CASSYLGLGTGSSGANVLTF. The J gene is TRBJ2-6, the V gene TRBV6-2 or TRBV6-3; tentatively, D is TRBD1 or TRBD2 (5 bases each). The germline gives CDR1 MNHEY, CDR2 SVGEGT. V was shortened by 1 base and J by 0 bases, with 19 bases between the two germline ends. CDR3 length: 20 residues.

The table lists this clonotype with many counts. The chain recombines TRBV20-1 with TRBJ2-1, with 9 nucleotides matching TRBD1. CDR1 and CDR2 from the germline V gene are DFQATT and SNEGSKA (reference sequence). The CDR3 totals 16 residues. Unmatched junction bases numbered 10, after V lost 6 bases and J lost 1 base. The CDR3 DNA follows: TGCAGTGCACCGGACAGGGGAGGATGGTCCTACAATGAGCAGTTCTTC. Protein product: CSAPDRGGWSYNEQFF.

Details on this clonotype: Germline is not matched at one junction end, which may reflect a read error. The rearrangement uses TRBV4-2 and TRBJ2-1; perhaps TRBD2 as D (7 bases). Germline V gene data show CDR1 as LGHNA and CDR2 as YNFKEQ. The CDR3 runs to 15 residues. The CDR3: CTSSNGEGAYNEQFF. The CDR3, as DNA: TGTACCAGCAGCAACGGGGAGGGGGCCTACAATGAGCAGTTCTTC.

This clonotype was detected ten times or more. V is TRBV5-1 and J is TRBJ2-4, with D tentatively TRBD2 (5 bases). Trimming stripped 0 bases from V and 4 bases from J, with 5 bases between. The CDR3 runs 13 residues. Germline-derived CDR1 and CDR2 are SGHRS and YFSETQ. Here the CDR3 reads CASSLGRKNIQYF. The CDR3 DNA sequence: TGCGCCAGCAGCTTGGGGAGGAAAAACATTCAGTACTTC.

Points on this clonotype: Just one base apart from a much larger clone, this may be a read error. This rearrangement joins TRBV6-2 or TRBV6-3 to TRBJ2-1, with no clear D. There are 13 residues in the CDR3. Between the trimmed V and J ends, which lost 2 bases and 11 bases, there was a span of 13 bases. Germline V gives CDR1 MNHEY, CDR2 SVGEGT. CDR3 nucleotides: TGTGCCAGCAGTTACCCTACAGAAGGTAAGCAGTTCTTC. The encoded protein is CASSYPTEGKQFF.

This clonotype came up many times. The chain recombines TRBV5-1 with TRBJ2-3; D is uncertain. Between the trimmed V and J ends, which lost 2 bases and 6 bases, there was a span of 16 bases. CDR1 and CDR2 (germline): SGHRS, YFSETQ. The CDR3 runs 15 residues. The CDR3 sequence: CASSLERQARDTQYF. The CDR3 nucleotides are TGCGCCAGCAGCTTAGAGAGGCAGGCTCGGGATACGCAGTATTTT.

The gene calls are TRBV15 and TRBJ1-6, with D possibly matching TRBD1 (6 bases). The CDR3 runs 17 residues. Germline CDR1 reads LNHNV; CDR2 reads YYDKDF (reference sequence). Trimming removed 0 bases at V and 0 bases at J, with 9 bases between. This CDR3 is CATSRDTGSSYNSPLHF. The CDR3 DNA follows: TGTGCCACCAGCAGAGATACAGGGAGCTCCTATAATTCACCCCTCCACTTT.

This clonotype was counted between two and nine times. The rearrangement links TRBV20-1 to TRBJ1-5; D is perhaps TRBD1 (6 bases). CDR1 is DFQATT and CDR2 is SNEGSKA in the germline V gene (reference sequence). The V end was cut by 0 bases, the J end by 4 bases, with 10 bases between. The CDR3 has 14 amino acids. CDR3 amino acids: CSARDRQGNQPQHF. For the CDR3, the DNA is TGCAGTGCTAGAGATCGGCAGGGGAATCAGCCCCAGCATTTT.

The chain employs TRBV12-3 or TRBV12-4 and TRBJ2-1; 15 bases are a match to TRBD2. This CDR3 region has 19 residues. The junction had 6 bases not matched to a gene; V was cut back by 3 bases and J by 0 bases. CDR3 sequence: CASSLAGTSGRSSYNEQFF. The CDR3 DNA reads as TGTGCCAGCAGTTTGGCCGGGACTAGCGGGAGGAGCTCCTACAATGAGCAGTTCTTC.

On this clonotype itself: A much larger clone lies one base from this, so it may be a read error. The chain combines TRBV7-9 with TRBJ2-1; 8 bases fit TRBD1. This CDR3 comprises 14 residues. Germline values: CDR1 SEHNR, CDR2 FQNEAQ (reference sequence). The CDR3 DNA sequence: TGTGTCAGCCCCCCAGGACAGGGTTACAATGAGCAGTTCTTC. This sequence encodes CVSPPGQGYNEQFF.

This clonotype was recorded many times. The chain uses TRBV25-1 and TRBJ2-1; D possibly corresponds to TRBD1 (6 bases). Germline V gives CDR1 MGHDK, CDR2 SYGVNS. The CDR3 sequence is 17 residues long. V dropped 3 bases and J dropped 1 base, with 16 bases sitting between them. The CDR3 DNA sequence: TGTGCCAGCAGTGAGGACAGAGGGATAGGTTCCTACAATGAGCAGTTCTTC. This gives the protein CASSEDRGIGSYNEQFF.

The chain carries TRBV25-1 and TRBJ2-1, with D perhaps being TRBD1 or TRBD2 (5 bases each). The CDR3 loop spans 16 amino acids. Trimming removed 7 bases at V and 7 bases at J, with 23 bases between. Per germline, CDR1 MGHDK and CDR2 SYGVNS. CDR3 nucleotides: TGTGCCAGCACCTTTATGGGGGTAGGTCTTGGAAATGAGCAGTTCTTC. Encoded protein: CASTFMGVGLGNEQFF.

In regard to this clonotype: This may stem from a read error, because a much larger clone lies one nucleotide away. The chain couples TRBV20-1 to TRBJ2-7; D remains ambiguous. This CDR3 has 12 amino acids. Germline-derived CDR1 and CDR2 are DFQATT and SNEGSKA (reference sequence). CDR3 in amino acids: CSARSDGYERYF. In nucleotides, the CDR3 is TGCAGTGCTAGGTCGGACGGCTACGAGCGGTACTTC.

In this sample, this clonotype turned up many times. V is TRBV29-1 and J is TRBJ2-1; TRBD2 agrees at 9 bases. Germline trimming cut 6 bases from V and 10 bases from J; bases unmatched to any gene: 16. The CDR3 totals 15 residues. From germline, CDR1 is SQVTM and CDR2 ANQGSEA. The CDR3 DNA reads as TGCAGCGTCTATGGCGGGAGGGCCGGGGTGATGGAGCAGTTCTTC. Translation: CSVYGGRAGVMEQFF.

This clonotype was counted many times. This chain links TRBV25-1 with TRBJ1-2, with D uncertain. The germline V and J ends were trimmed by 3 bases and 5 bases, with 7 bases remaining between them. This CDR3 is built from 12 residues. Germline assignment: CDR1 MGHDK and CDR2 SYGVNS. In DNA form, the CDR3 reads TGTGCCAGCAGTGACGGTCGATATGGCTACACCTTC. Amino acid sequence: CASSDGRYGYTF.

The CDR3 nucleotides are TGCGCCAGCAGTGAGATGTACAATGAGCAGTACTTC. This sequence encodes CASSEMYNEQYF. The gene calls are TRBV10-2 and TRBJ2-5; D not resolved. This CDR3 is built from 12 residues. Looked up from germline, CDR1 is WSHSY and CDR2 is SAAADI. The V end was cut by 2 bases, the J end by 11 bases, with 12 bases between.

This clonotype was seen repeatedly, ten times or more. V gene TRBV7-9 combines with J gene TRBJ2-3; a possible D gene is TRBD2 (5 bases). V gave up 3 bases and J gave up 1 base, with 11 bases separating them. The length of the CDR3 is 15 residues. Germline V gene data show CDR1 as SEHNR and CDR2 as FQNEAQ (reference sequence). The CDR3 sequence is CASSFGDHGTDTQYF. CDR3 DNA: TGTGCCAGCAGCTTCGGGGATCACGGCACAGATACGCAGTATTTT. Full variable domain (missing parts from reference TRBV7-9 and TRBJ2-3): DTGVSQNPRHKITKRGQNVTFRCDPISEHNRLYWYRQTLGQGPEFLTYFQNEAQLEKSRLLSDRFSAERPKGSFSTLEIQRTEQGDSAMYLCASSFGDHGTDTQYFGPGTRLTVL.